The clone carrying this T cell receptor (beta chain) was counted at least ten times. TCRdb redid the calling of the 5' RACE reads with MiXCR, one entry per CDR3 protein. The data contain approximately 44,000 distinct CDR3 sequences, roughly 15% of them singletons. The time point was: sample taken at primary tumor resection. Unsorted whole RNA from tumor, nontumor lung or frozen PBMC underwent sequencing. This record comes from a study of spatial heterogeneity in lung cancer. The CDR3 sequence is 15 residues long. Germline CDR1 and CDR2: LNHNV and YYDKDF (reference sequence). V was shortened by 5 bases and J by 3 bases, with 14 bases between the two germline ends.

This TCR derives from a male donor with early-stage non-small cell lung cancer. V gene TRBV15 combines with J gene TRBJ1-5; a weak D match, TRBD1 (5 bases). The source was PBMCs, collected at surgery. CDR3 sequence (DNA): TGTGCCACCAGCCGGGGGGGGGATATCAATCAGCCCCAGCATTTT. It translates to CATSRGGDINQPQHF.